This T cell receptor (beta chain) was obtained from a study of cytomegalovirus exposure and HLA in healthy donors. Germline V gene lookup returns CDR1 LGHNT and CDR2 FRNRAP. V trimming: 2 bases; J trimming: 6 bases; junction bases outside the gene matches: 11. This CDR3 region has 16 residues. Study-level findings and limits: What was likely a sequencing artifact was a cluster of highly shared sequence variants. As was reported, the classifier diagnosed cytomegalovirus status with high specificity and sensitivity. In vitro, a few CMV-associated chains proved specific for CMV antigens.

The PCR employed 60 Vbeta primers together with 13 Jbeta primers. Original processing notes: There were tens of millions of unique TCR beta chains by a later count, and some 11 million of them were shared. Generated by immunoSEQ multiplex PCR, the TCRdb table keeps only in-frame clones and is missing some. That table supplies the V and J calls and clone size; D and trimming were determined from the DNA. The data contain approximately 190,000 clones, approximately 84% of them singletons. A note on this clone: Its antigen is currently unknown.

This TCR came from a boy between 10 and 17 years old in good health and CMV-seronegative. J is TRBJ2-7 and V is TRBV12-5; 9 positions match TRBD2. The material sequenced was PBMCs. The CDR3 protein is CASGLSYSGRPSEQYF. The CDR3, as DNA: TGTGCTAGTGGTTTGTCGTATAGCGGGAGACCCTCCGAGCAGTACTTC.